This TCR beta chain was sequenced during a study of shared clonotypes between healthy human individuals. This clone was counted at least ten times. Donors comprised only Caucasian adults living in Nashville, Tennessee. Genomic DNA from each subset was divided evenly over several immunoSEQ plates. With ten immunoSEQ deep assay plates, unsorted PBMC DNA underwent sequencing. Sequencing used immunoSEQ multiplex PCR; TCRdb keeps in-frame clones, though not all of them. Of fewer than 700,000 clones in the sample, roughly four fifths were seen once. The CDR3 is made up of 13 amino acids. The V segment lost 2 bases and the J segment 9 bases; nucleotides outside the gene matches: 6. The germline CDR1 and CDR2 sequences are MNHEY and SVGAGI.

The chain is built from TRBV6-5 and TRBJ2-7, with TRBD1 matching 8 bases. Sequenced material: PBMCs. This TCR was sampled from a woman aged 40 to 49 in good health. Some clones in this sample may be carry-over from other donors' samples. CDR3 sequence: CASSYRTGSVQYF. The CDR3 nucleotides read TGTGCCAGCAGTTACCGGACAGGGTCCGTGCAGTACTTC.